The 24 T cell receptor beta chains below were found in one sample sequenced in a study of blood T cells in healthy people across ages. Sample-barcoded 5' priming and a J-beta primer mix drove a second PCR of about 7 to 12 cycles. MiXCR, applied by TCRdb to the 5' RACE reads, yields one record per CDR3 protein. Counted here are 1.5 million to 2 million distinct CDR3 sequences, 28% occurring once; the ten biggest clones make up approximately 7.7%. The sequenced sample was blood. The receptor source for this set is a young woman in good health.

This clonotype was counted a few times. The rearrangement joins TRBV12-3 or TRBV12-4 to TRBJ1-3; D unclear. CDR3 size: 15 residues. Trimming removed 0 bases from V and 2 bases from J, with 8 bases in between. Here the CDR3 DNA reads TGTGCCAGCAGTTTAGCCCTAGCCCCTGGAAACACCATATATTTT. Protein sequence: CASSLALAPGNTIYF.

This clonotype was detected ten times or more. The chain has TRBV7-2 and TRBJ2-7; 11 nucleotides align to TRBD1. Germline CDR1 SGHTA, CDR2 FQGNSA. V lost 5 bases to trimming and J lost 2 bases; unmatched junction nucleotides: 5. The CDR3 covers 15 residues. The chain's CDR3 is CASSGRGQGAYEQYF. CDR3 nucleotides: TGTGCCAGCAGCGGGCGGGGACAGGGGGCCTACGAGCAGTACTTC. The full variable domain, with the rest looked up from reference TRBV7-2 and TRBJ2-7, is GAGVSQSPSNKVTEKGKDVELRCDPISGHTALYWYRQSLGQGLEFLIYFQGNSAPDKSGLPSDRFSAERTGGSVSTLTIQRTQQEDSAVYLCASSGRGQGAYEQYFGPGTRLTVT.

CDR3 sequence: CSAQGGADGYTF. CDR3 DNA: TGCAGCGCTCAAGGAGGGGCGGATGGCTACACCTTC. The chain is built from TRBV29-1 and TRBJ1-2, with D possibly TRBD1 on 5 matching bases. In germline, CDR1 is SQVTM, CDR2 ANQGSEA. The CDR3 runs to 12 residues. V was clipped by 7 bases and J by 6 bases, with 15 bases between them.

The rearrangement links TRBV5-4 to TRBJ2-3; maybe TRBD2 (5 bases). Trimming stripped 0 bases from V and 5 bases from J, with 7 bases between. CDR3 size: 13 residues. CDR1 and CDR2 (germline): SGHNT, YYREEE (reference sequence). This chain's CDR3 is CASSLDGVDTQYF. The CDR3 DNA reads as TGTGCCAGCAGCTTGGACGGGGTAGATACGCAGTATTTT.

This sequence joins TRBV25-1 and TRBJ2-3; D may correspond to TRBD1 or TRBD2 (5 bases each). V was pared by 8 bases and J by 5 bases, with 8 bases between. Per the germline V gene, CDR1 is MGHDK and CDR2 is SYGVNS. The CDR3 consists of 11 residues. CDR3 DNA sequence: TGTGCCAGCGGGGGACGAGATACGCAGTATTTT. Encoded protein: CASGGRDTQYF.

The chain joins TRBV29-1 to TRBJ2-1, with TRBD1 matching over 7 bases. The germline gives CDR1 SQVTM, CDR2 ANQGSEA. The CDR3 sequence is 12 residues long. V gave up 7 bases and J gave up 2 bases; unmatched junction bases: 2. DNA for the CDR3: TGCAGCGCAGGGGGTCCCTACAATGAGCAGTTCTTC. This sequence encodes CSAGGPYNEQFF.

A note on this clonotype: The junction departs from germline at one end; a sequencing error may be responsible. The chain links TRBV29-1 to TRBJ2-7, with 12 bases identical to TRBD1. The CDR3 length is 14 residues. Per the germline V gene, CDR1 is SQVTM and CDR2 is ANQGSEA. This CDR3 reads CGVERDRGLFEQYF. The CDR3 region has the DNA TGTGGCGTTGAACGGGACAGGGGGCTATTCGAGCAGTACTTC.

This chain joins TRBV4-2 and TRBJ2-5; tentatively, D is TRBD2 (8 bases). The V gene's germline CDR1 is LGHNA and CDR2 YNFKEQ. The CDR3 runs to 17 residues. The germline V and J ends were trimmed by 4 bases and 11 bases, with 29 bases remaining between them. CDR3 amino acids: CASSRGGSAGGQNEQYF. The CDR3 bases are TGTGCCAGCAGCCGAGGGGGCAGCGCGGGGGGTCAAAATGAGCAGTACTTC.

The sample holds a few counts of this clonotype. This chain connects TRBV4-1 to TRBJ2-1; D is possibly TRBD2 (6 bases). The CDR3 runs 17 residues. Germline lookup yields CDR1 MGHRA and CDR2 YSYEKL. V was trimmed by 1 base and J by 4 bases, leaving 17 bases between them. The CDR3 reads CASSQARAGTPYNEQFF. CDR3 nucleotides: TGCGCCAGCAGCCAAGCAAGGGCGGGGACCCCATACAATGAGCAGTTCTTC.

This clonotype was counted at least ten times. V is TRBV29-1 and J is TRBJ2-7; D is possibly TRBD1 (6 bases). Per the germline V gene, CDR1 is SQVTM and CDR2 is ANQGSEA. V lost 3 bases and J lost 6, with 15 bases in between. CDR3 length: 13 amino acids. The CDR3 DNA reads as TGCAGCGTTGAGAGGGACACCCGGGGCGAGCAGTACTTC. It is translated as CSVERDTRGEQYF.

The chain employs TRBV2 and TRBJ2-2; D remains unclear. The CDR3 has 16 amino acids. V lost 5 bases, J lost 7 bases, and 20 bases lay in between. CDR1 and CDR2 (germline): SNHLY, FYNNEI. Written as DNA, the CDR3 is TGTGCCAGCAGTAGGGCTCCCCGGACCACCAGCGGGGAGCTGTTTTTT. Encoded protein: CASSRAPRTTSGELFF.

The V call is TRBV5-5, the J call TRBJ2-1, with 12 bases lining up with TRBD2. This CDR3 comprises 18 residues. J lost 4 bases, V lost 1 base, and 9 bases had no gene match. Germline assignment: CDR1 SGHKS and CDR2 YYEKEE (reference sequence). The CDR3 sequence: CASSLSGRTSGTYNEQFF. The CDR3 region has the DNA TGTGCCAGCAGCTTGAGCGGTCGGACTAGCGGGACATACAATGAGCAGTTCTTC.

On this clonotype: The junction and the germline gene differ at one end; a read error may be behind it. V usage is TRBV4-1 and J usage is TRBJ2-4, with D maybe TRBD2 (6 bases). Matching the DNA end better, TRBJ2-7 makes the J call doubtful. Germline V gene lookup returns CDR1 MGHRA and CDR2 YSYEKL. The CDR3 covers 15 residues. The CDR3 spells CASNQTGVLSNEQYF. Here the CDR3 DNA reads TGCGCCAGCAACCAAACGGGAGTTCTTAGTAACGAGCAGTACTTC.

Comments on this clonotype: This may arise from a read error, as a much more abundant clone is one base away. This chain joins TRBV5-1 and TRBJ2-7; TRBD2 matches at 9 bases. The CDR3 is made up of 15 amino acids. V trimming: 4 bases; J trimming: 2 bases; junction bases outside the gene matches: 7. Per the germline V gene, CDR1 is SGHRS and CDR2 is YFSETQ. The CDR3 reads CASSPPERGAYEQYF. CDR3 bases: TGCGCCAGCAGCCCGCCTGAGCGGGGGGCCTACGAGCAGTACTTC.

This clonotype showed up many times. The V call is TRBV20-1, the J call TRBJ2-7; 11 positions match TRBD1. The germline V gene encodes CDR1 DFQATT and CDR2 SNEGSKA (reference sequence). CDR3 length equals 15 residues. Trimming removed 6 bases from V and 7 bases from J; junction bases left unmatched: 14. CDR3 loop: CSAPPVGQGASEQYF. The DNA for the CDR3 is TGCAGTGCGCCGCCGGTAGGACAGGGGGCGAGTGAGCAGTACTTC.

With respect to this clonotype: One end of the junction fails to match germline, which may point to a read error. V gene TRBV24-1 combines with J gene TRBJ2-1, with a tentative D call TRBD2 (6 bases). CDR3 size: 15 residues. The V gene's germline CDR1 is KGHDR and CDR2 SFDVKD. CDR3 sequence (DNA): TGTGCCACCAGTGAGGGAGGACGCCCCTACAATGCGCAGTTCTTC. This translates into CATSEGGRPYNAQFF.

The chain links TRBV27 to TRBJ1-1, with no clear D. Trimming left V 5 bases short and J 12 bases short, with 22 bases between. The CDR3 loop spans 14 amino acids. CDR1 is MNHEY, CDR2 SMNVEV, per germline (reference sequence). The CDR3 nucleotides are TGTGCCAGCAGTGACAACCCGACTGGGGTTAGAACTTTCTTT. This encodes CASSDNPTGVRTFF.

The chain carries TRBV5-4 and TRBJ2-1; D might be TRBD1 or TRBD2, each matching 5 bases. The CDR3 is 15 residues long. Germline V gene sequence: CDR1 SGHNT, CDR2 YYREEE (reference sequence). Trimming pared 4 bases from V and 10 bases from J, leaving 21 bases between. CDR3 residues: CASSTTLGTAYEQFF. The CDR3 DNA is TGTGCCAGCAGCACAACCCTGGGGACGGCCTACGAGCAGTTCTTC. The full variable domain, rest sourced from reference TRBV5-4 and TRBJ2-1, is ETGVTQSPTHLIKTRGQQVTLRCSSQSGHNTVSWYQQALGQGPQFIFQYYREEENGRGNFPPRFSGLQFPNYSSELNVNALELDDSALYLCASSTTLGTAYEQFFGPGTRLTVL.

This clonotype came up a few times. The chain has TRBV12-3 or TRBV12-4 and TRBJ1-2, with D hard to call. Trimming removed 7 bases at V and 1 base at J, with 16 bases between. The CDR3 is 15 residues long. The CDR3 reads CASISDPRHNYGYTF. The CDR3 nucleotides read TGTGCCAGCATCTCAGACCCCAGACATAACTATGGCTACACCTTC.

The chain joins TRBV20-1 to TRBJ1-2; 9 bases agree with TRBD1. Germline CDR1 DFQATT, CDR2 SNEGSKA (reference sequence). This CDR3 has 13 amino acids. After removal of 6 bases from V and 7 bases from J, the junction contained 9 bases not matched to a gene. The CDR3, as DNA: TGCAGTGCCACGACAGGGGGGGAGGTTGGCTACACCTTC. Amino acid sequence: CSATTGGEVGYTF.

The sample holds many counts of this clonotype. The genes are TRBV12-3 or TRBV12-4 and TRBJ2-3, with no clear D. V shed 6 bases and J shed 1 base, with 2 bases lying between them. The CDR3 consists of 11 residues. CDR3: CASRRTDTQYF. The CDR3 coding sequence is TGTGCCAGCAGACGCACAGATACGCAGTATTTT.

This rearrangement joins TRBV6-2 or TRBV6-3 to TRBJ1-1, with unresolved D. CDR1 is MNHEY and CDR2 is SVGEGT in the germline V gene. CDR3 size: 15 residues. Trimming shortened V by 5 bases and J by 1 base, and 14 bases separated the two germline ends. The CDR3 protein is CASSAPPPWNTEAFF. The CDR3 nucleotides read TGTGCCAGCAGTGCCCCGCCCCCCTGGAACACTGAAGCTTTCTTT.

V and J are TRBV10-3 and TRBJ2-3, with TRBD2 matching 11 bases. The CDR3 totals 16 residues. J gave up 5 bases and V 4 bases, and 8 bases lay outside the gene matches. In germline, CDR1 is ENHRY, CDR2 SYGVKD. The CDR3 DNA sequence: TGTGCCATCAGTGCACCGCTAGCGGGGGGCAAAGATACGCAGTATTTT. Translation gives CAISAPLAGGKDTQYF.

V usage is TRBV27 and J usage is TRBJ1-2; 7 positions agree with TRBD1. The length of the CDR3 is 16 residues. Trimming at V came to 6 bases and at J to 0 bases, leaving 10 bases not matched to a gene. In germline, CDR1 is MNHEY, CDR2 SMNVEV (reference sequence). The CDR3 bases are TGTGCCAGCAGACGTACAGGGGCCTCAGCTAACTATGGCTACACCTTC. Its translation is CASRRTGASANYGYTF.